The T cell receptor beta chain under discussion was sequenced for a study of blood T cell repertoires in COVID-19. The wider study: Donors in the United States, Italy and Spain gave samples during acute or convalescent COVID-19.

How the authors handled the data: Amplification from reference gene primers served as the basis for estimated nucleated cell counts. Clones were sequenced by immunoSEQ multiplex PCR, and TCRdb holds only the in-frame ones, with some missing. V and J calls and clone size come straight from that table; D and trimming were deduced from the DNA. Here the sample spans 400,000 to 450,000 clones, 80% to 90% being singletons. Those enrolled, adults aged roughly 18 to 90 years, came from about two dozen US areas. Trimming removed 4 bases from V and 1 base from J, with 7 bases in between. The CDR3 runs 13 residues. The germline CDR1 and CDR2 sequences are SNHLY and FYNNEI.

The chain couples TRBV2 to TRBJ1-1, with unresolved D. This TCR came from a man aged 25 to 45 who had recovered from COVID-19. The sequenced sample consisted of PBMCs or T cells enriched from blood (not recorded which). The CDR3 region has the DNA TGTGCCAGCAGTGCCACAGCGAACACTGAAGCTTTCTTT. Translating it yields CASSATANTEAFF.